These 20 T cell receptor beta chains were sequenced from one sample in a study of T cells expressing NK-cell markers. After re-calling the 5' RACE reads, TCRdb lists one entry per CDR3 protein, DNA absent. Recorded here are 500,000 to 600,000 distinct CDR3 sequences; the top ten clones represent 3.5% to 4.5%. Sequencing was carried out using blood T cells: a sorted CD56 or NKG2C T cell subset, CD4+ or CD8+ T cells, or bulk PBMC T cells (not recorded which). The receptors were gathered from a man aged 18 to 29 in good health.

The chain joins TRBV19 to TRBJ1-2. Looked up from germline, CDR1 is LNHDA and CDR2 is SQIVND (reference sequence). This CDR3 has 16 amino acids. The CDR3 spells CASSEMEFRFNYGYTF.

The rearrangement joins TRBV2 to TRBJ2-5; the D call from TCRdb, TRBD1, cannot be confirmed without DNA. Germline loops: CDR1 SNHLY, CDR2 FYNNEI. This CDR3 spans 13 amino acids. CDR3 protein: CANDDRVAETQYF.

The rearrangement uses TRBV10-1 and TRBJ2-1; TCRdb selects TRBD1, and the lack of DNA leaves this call unchecked. The CDR3 is 18 residues long. Germline CDR1 WNHNN, CDR2 SYGVQD (reference sequence). CDR3 sequence: CASSDRGFGGEPYNEQFF.

The rearrangement links TRBV28 to TRBJ1-3. CDR3 length: 14 amino acids. The germline V gene has CDR1 MDHEN and CDR2 SYDVKM. CDR3 sequence: CASSSRGAGNTIYF.

This rearrangement joins TRBV24-1 to TRBJ2-1. Germline CDR1 reads KGHDR; CDR2 reads SFDVKD. The length of the CDR3 is 15 residues. The CDR3: CATSSEALDYNEQFF.

This rearrangement joins TRBV10-2 to TRBJ1-5; lacking DNA, the TRBD1 call made by TCRdb goes unchecked. Germline values: CDR1 WSHSY, CDR2 SAAADI. The CDR3 sequence is 15 residues long. The CDR3 sequence: CASSEYMGPEQPQHF.

This chain uses TRBV12-3 or TRBV12-4 with TRBJ2-3; TCRdb designates TRBD2, a call that cannot be tested without DNA. This CDR3 is built from 15 residues. Here the CDR3 reads CASSRTSGSYDTQYF.

The J gene is TRBJ1-3, the V gene TRBV15; lacking DNA, the TRBD1 call made by TCRdb goes unchecked. Germline lookup yields CDR1 LNHNV and CDR2 YYDKDF (reference sequence). The CDR3 extends over 15 amino acids. The CDR3 protein is CATAPGQGFGNTIYF.

The chain couples TRBV12-3 or TRBV12-4 to TRBJ2-7; TCRdb picks TRBD1, but there is no DNA to check that call. The CDR3 contains 12 residues. The CDR3 is CASRQGGGEQYF.

The chain recombines TRBV29-1 with TRBJ2-5; TCRdb's D call, TRBD1, is unchecked because there is no DNA. From germline, CDR1 is SQVTM and CDR2 ANQGSEA. The length of the CDR3 is 13 residues. The CDR3 spells CSSGTVWEETQYF.

The V gene is TRBV12-3 or TRBV12-4, the J gene TRBJ2-1; TCRdb calls TRBD1, which cannot be checked without DNA. This CDR3 contains 13 residues. CDR3 region: CASTPWDKDEQFF.

The V gene is TRBV4-1, the J gene TRBJ2-5; TCRdb's assignment of TRBD2 cannot be checked, as there is no DNA. This CDR3 has 16 residues. Germline-derived CDR1 and CDR2 are MGHRA and YSYEKL. CDR3 region: CASSSTSGSSRETQYF.

The chain has TRBV29-1 and TRBJ2-3; the TRBD1 assignment by TCRdb is unverifiable without DNA. CDR1 is SQVTM, CDR2 ANQGSEA, per germline. The CDR3 is 13 residues long. CDR3 loop: CSVGGRGTDTQYF.

The chain is built from TRBV20-1 and TRBJ2-1; TCRdb reports TRBD1, a call that lacks DNA to check it against. This CDR3 is 15 amino acids long. CDR1 DFQATT and CDR2 SNEGSKA come from the germline V gene (reference sequence). CDR3 in amino acids: CSAREGTGGRNEQFF.

The rearrangement joins TRBV12-3 or TRBV12-4 to TRBJ2-5; TCRdb's D gene call, TRBD1, goes unchecked for lack of DNA. This CDR3 has 14 residues. CDR3 residues: CASSYPGQVETQYF.

The V gene is TRBV12-3 or TRBV12-4, the J gene TRBJ1-2. The CDR3 runs to 13 residues. CDR3 amino acids: CASSLAPLNGYTF.

This chain connects TRBV2 to TRBJ2-7. The CDR3 covers 14 residues. The V gene's germline CDR1 is SNHLY and CDR2 FYNNEI. The CDR3 loop is CASKVDKVNYEQYF.

CDR3 region: CASSLAGGGYGEQFF. The chain recombines TRBV5-1 with TRBJ2-1; TCRdb reports TRBD1, a call that lacks DNA to check it against. Germline V gene sequence: CDR1 SGHRS, CDR2 YFSETQ. CDR3 length: 15 residues.

This chain uses TRBV12-3 or TRBV12-4 with TRBJ2-3; there is no DNA to check the TCRdb D call of TRBD2. This CDR3 comprises 16 residues. CDR3 region: CASSLEAGGPSDTQYF.

The chain carries TRBV15 and TRBJ1-5; TCRdb gives TRBD1 as the D gene, but with no DNA this cannot be confirmed. The CDR3 runs to 15 residues. Germline V lookup: CDR1 LNHNV, CDR2 YYDKDF (reference sequence). The CDR3 spells CATSRDRGINQPQHF.